The 26 T cell receptor beta chains below come from one sample, sequenced in a study of human CD4 T cells and Enterobacteriaceae. All CD4+ cells other than CD45RA+CCR7+CD95- naive cells were sorted as memory, over 98% pure. Some clones are missing from TCRdb's copy, which holds only in-frame ones; the method was immunoSEQ multiplex PCR. Of around 26,000 clones in the sample, approximately 81% are singletons; the top ten hold over 0.9%. Sequenced input: memory CD4+ T cells from blood. The receptors were sampled from a human donor in good health.

This clone was seen a few times. The chain joins TRBV5-4 to TRBJ2-3, with 9 nucleotides matching TRBD2. The germline CDR1 and CDR2 sequences are SGHNT and YYREEE (reference sequence). The CDR3 has 15 residues. The junction had 5 bases not matched to a gene; V was cut back by 0 bases and J by 6 bases. For the CDR3, the DNA is TGTGCCAGCAGCTTGGCTAGCGGGATATCTGATACGCAGTATTTT. Translating gives CASSLASGISDTQYF.

The chain is built from TRBV6-1 and TRBJ2-7; possibly TRBD1 or TRBD2 for D (5 bases each). Trimming cost V 4 bases and J 2 bases, with 15 bases left between them. CDR1 MNHNS and CDR2 SASEGT come from the germline V gene. This CDR3 is 15 amino acids long. CDR3: CASSVFGTGPYEQYF. The CDR3 nucleotides read TGTGCCAGCAGTGTCTTCGGTACGGGACCCTACGAGCAGTACTTC.

This clone is a singleton in its sample. The CDR3 reads CASSPDSSTDTQYF. The CDR3 DNA is TGTGCCAGCAGCCCAGACAGTAGCACAGATACGCAGTATTTT. This chain connects TRBV5-4 to TRBJ2-3; D is perhaps TRBD1 (5 bases). The CDR3 totals 14 residues. The V end was cut by 4 bases, the J end by 0 bases, with 9 bases between. Germline CDR1 and CDR2: SGHNT and YYREEE (reference sequence).

This chain links TRBV4-1 with TRBJ2-1; 8 nucleotides line up with TRBD1. The CDR3 contains 16 residues. The germline gives CDR1 MGHRA, CDR2 YSYEKL. V lost 2 bases to trimming and J lost 5 bases; unmatched junction nucleotides: 8. CDR3 coding DNA: TGCGCCAGCAGCCAAAAACTGGGACAGGTCCACAATGAGCAGTTCTTC. It translates to CASSQKLGQVHNEQFF.

The chain uses TRBV27 and TRBJ2-7; perhaps TRBD2 as D (6 bases). Germline loops: CDR1 MNHEY, CDR2 SMNVEV (reference sequence). With 3 bases removed from V and 6 bases from J, the gap between germline ends came to 15 bases. This CDR3 has 14 residues. The CDR3 DNA reads as TGTGCCAGCAGTTTCACCGGGAGTAGACGCGAGCAGTACTTC. This encodes CASSFTGSRREQYF.

The chain uses TRBV7-9 and TRBJ1-5; D ambiguous. Deletions cut 5 bases from V and 0 bases from J, with 8 bases between. The CDR3 totals 14 residues. Germline-derived CDR1 and CDR2 are SEHNR and FQNEAQ (reference sequence). CDR3 region: CASSAESSNQPQHF. CDR3 DNA: TGTGCCAGCAGCGCCGAGTCTAGCAATCAGCCCCAGCATTTT.

The chain has TRBV4-1 and TRBJ1-2; 11 bases agree with TRBD1. The germline V gene encodes CDR1 MGHRA and CDR2 YSYEKL. This CDR3 is built from 15 residues. V lost 0 bases to trimming and J lost 10 bases; unmatched junction nucleotides: 7. The CDR3: CASSQEGTGGRAYTF. The CDR3 DNA reads as TGCGCCAGCAGCCAAGAAGGGACAGGGGGTCGGGCCTACACCTTC.

The rearrangement links TRBV12-5 to TRBJ2-1; perhaps TRBD1 as D (6 bases). V was pared by 2 bases and J by 15 bases, with 17 bases between. This CDR3 region has 13 residues. Germline V CDR1 and CDR2: LGHNT, FRNRAP. Here the CDR3 reads CASGLPPPGRGFF. In DNA form, the CDR3 reads TGTGCTAGTGGTTTGCCCCCCCCCGGCAGGGGGTTCTTC. Variable domain in full (rest from reference TRBV12-5 and TRBJ2-1): DARVTQTPRHKVTEMGQEVTMRCQPILGHNTVFWYRQTMMQGLELLAYFRNRAPLDDSGMPKDRFSAEMPDATLATLKIQPSEPRDSAVYFCASGLPPPGRGFFGPGTRLTVL.

The chain links TRBV11-3 to TRBJ2-7; D is possibly TRBD2 (6 bases). From germline, CDR1 is SGHNT and CDR2 YENEEA. Trimming stripped 0 bases from V and 6 bases from J, with 12 bases between. This CDR3 has 14 residues. CDR3 DNA sequence: TGTGCCAGCAGCTTAGAAGACGGGACTGGCGAGCAGTACTTC. Translated, it gives CASSLEDGTGEQYF.

The J gene is TRBJ1-3, the V gene TRBV2, with no clear D. CDR3 length: 13 residues. Germline CDR1 SNHLY, CDR2 FYNNEI. V was cut by 2 bases and J by 1 base, with 3 bases left in between. DNA of the CDR3: TGTGCCAGCAGTGAACGTTCTGGAAACACCATATATTTT. Protein: CASSERSGNTIYF.

This clone was observed a single time. The chain combines TRBV5-1 with TRBJ2-7; 9 nucleotides align to TRBD1. J lost 5 bases, V lost 2 bases, and 5 bases had no gene match. CDR3 length: 14 residues. CDR1 and CDR2 from the germline V gene are SGHRS and YFSETQ. The CDR3 protein is CASSLGTGFDEQYF. The CDR3 DNA follows: TGCGCCAGCAGCTTAGGGACAGGGTTTGACGAGCAGTACTTC.

The chain is built from TRBV18 and TRBJ1-2; D might be TRBD1 (6 bases). Looked up from germline, CDR1 is KGHSH and CDR2 is LQKENI. This CDR3 spans 14 amino acids. V lost 6 bases and J lost 0, with 11 bases in between. The CDR3 nucleotides are TGTGCCAGCTCTTGGGACAAAACTAACTATGGCTACACCTTC. This sequence encodes CASSWDKTNYGYTF.

This chain connects TRBV19 to TRBJ2-1; 9 bases are shared with TRBD2. Germline trimming cut 3 bases from V and 6 bases from J; bases unmatched to any gene: 9. The length of the CDR3 is 16 residues. CDR1 is LNHDA, CDR2 SQIVND, per germline (reference sequence). The CDR3 sequence: CASSISSGRTFNEQFF. The CDR3 DNA is TGTGCCAGTAGTATCTCCAGCGGGAGGACGTTCAATGAGCAGTTCTTC. The complete variable domain, with remaining parts taken from reference TRBV19 and TRBJ2-1, reads DGGITQSPKYLFRKEGQNVTLSCEQNLNHDAMYWYRQDPGQGLRLIYYSQIVNDFQKGDIAEGYSVSREKKESFPLTVTSAQKNPTAFYLCASSISSGRTFNEQFFGPGTRLTVL.

The rearrangement links TRBV11-3 to TRBJ2-7, with D tentatively TRBD1 (5 bases). In germline, CDR1 is SGHNT, CDR2 YENEEA. With 0 bases removed from V and 2 bases from J, the gap between germline ends came to 14 bases. The CDR3 is 16 residues long. The CDR3 spells CASSLDPGFSAYEQYF. CDR3 DNA sequence: TGTGCCAGCAGCTTAGACCCAGGGTTTTCGGCCTACGAGCAGTACTTC.

The V gene is TRBV27, the J gene TRBJ2-7; 7 bases map to TRBD1. Germline trimming cut 9 bases from V and 0 bases from J; bases unmatched to any gene: 8. Germline V gene sequence: CDR1 MNHEY, CDR2 SMNVEV (reference sequence). This CDR3 spans 14 amino acids. The CDR3 sequence: CASKQGLDSYEQYF. The DNA for the CDR3 is TGTGCCAGTAAACAGGGGCTCGACTCCTACGAGCAGTACTTC.

The rearrangement uses TRBV9 and TRBJ2-1, with TRBD2 identical over 9 bases. CDR3 length equals 15 residues. The V segment lost 0 bases and the J segment 9 bases; nucleotides outside the gene matches: 7. CDR1 is SGDLS, CDR2 YYNGEE, per germline. This CDR3 reads CASSVGGGGLPEQFF. CDR3 coding DNA: TGTGCCAGCAGCGTAGGCGGGGGGGGCCTCCCTGAGCAGTTCTTC.

This clone was seen a handful of times. The chain employs TRBV25-1 and TRBJ1-2, with no clear D. The CDR3 consists of 14 residues. Germline assignment: CDR1 MGHDK and CDR2 SYGVNS. Trimming left V 1 base short and J 8 bases short, with 14 bases between. The CDR3 sequence is CASSESQGKRGYTF. Written as DNA, the CDR3 is TGTGCCAGCAGTGAATCCCAAGGAAAGAGAGGCTACACCTTC.

V and J are TRBV7-9 and TRBJ2-7; the D gene could be TRBD1 or TRBD2 (6 bases each). Trimming removed 5 bases from V and 4 bases from J, with 18 bases in between. The CDR3 length is 15 residues. From germline, CDR1 is SEHNR and CDR2 FQNEAQ (reference sequence). CDR3 protein: CASSTMGGAIYEQYF. The CDR3 DNA reads as TGTGCCAGCAGCACAATGGGGGGCGCGATTTACGAGCAGTACTTC.

The J gene is TRBJ1-2, the V gene TRBV10-2; D perhaps matches TRBD1 (6 bases). CDR1 is WSHSY, CDR2 SAAADI, per germline. The CDR3 covers 16 residues. Trimming pared 7 bases from V and 6 bases from J, leaving 24 bases between. In DNA form, the CDR3 reads TGCGCCAGCACCTCTGGAGGGGGGAACAGAGAGGATGGCTACACCTTC. It translates to CASTSGGGNREDGYTF.

This clone appeared a single time. The chain is built from TRBV5-1 and TRBJ2-5; D is undetermined. Per germline, CDR1 SGHRS and CDR2 YFSETQ. This CDR3 is built from 11 residues. V was shortened by 4 bases and J by 5 bases, with 6 bases between the two germline ends. CDR3 DNA sequence: TGCGCCAGCAGCCTCTCGGAGACCCAGTACTTC. The encoded protein is CASSLSETQYF.

This clone was observed a few times. The rearrangement uses TRBV25-1 and TRBJ2-6; no clear D gene. CDR3 length equals 14 residues. Germline assignment: CDR1 MGHDK and CDR2 SYGVNS. V shed 6 bases and J shed 0 bases, with 6 bases lying between them. Here the CDR3 DNA reads TGTGCCAGCAGGCAAGACTCTGGGGCCAACGTCCTGACTTTC. Translation gives CASRQDSGANVLTF.

The chain is built from TRBV7-9 and TRBJ2-2; 7 bases line up with TRBD1. Germline V gene sequence: CDR1 SEHNR, CDR2 FQNEAQ (reference sequence). This CDR3 has 15 amino acids. The trim removed 3 bases at V and 4 bases at J, leaving 5 bases unmatched. CDR3 DNA: TGTGCCAGCAGCTTCGAGACAGGGAGCACCGGGGAGCTGTTTTTT. Its translation is CASSFETGSTGELFF.

The chain joins TRBV6-4 to TRBJ1-2; TRBD1 might be the D (5 bases). Deletions cut 5 bases from V and 5 bases from J, with 15 bases between. CDR1 is MRHNA and CDR2 is SNTAGT in the germline V gene. The CDR3 runs to 14 residues. The CDR3 nucleotides read TGTGCCAGCAGTACAGGAGGAATTAGTTATGGCTACACCTTC. The encoded protein is CASSTGGISYGYTF.

This clone is termed medium-sized. The chain has TRBV18 and TRBJ1-5; D not certain. Looked up from germline, CDR1 is KGHSH and CDR2 is LQKENI. V was shortened by 1 base and J by 4 bases, with 20 bases between the two germline ends. The CDR3 runs to 18 residues. In nucleotides, the CDR3 is TGTGCCAGCTCACCACAAAAATATCGGGAGGGTTTGAATCAGCCCCAGCATTTT. Protein product: CASSPQKYREGLNQPQHF.

The gene calls are TRBV6-1 and TRBJ1-2; D not resolved. Per germline, CDR1 MNHNS and CDR2 SASEGT. The CDR3 runs to 13 residues. V lost 6 bases and J lost 7, with 15 bases in between. The CDR3 DNA reads TGTGCCAGCAGGGACCTAGGGCTTTTTGGCTACACCTTC. Protein product: CASRDLGLFGYTF.

This chain joins TRBV19 and TRBJ2-7; 9 positions match TRBD1. The CDR3 consists of 14 residues. The V gene end was trimmed by 6 bases and the J gene end by 7 bases; junction bases not matched to a gene: 10. Germline V gene data show CDR1 as LNHDA and CDR2 as SQIVND (reference sequence). In nucleotides, the CDR3 is TGTGCCAGTAGCCCGGGACAGGGTACTAGTGAGCAGTACTTC. Translating it yields CASSPGQGTSEQYF. Filled out from reference TRBV19 and TRBJ2-7, the complete variable domain reads DGGITQSPKYLFRKEGQNVTLSCEQNLNHDAMYWYRQDPGQGLRLIYYSQIVNDFQKGDIAEGYSVSREKKESFPLTVTSAQKNPTAFYLCASSPGQGTSEQYFGPGTRLTVT.